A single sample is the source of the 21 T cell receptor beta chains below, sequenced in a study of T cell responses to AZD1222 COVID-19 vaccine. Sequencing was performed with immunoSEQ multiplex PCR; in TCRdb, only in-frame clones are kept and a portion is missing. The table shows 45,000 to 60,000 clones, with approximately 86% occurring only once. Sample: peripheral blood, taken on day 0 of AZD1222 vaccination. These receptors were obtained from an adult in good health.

The CDR3: CATRPGPQFGYSNQPQHF. The CDR3 DNA reads TGTGCCACCCGACCGGGACCGCAGTTCGGGTATAGCAATCAGCCCCAGCATTTT. The chain links TRBV28 to TRBJ1-5; the D gene is possibly TRBD1 (5 bases). The CDR3 has 18 amino acids. Germline lookup yields CDR1 MDHEN and CDR2 SYDVKM. V lost 10 bases, J lost 0 bases, and 25 bases lay in between.

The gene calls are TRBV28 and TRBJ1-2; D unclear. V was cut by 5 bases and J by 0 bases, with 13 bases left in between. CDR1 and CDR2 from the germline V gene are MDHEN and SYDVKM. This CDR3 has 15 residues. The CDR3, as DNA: TGTGCCAGCAGTGGTCGCCTCTTAGCTAACTATGGCTACACCTTC. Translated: CASSGRLLANYGYTF.

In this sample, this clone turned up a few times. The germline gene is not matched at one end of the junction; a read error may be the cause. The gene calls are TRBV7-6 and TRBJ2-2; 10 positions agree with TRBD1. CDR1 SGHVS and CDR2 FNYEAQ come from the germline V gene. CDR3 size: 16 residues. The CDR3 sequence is CASNLMGQGIPGELFF. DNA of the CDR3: TGTGCCAGCAACTTAATGGGACAGGGGATCCCCGGGGAGCTGTTTTTT.

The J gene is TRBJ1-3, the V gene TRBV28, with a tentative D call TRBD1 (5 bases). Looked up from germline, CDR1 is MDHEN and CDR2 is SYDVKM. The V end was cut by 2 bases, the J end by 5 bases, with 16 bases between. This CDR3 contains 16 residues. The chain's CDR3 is CASSLPGRGVRNTIYF. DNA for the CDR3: TGTGCCAGCAGTTTACCCGGCCGAGGGGTAAGAAACACCATATATTTT.

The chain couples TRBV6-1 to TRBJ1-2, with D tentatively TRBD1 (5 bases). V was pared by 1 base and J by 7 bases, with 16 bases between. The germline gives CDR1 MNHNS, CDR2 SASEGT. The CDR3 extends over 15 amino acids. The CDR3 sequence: CASSEEGRAHGGYTF. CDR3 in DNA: TGTGCCAGCAGTGAAGAAGGCAGGGCGCATGGTGGCTACACCTTC.

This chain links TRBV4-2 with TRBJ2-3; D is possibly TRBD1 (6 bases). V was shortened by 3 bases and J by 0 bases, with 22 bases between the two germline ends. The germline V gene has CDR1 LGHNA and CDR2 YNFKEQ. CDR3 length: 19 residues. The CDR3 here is CASSQNAGVGSSSTDTQYF. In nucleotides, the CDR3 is TGTGCCAGCAGCCAGAATGCAGGGGTCGGTTCCTCTAGCACAGATACGCAGTATTTT.

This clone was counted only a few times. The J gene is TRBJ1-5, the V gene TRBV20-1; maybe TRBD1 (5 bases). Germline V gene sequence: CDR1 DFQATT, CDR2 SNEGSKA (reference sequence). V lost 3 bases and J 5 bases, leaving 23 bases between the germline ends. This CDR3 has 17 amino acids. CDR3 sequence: CSASVPGRGVRDQPQHF. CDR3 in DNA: TGCAGTGCTAGTGTCCCAGGACGGGGCGTGAGGGATCAGCCCCAGCATTTT.

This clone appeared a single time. The CDR3 bases are TGTGCCAGCAGCCCGACGACAGTCTCTGGAAACACCATATATTTT. Residues: CASSPTTVSGNTIYF. This rearrangement joins TRBV3-1 (or the pseudogene TRBV3-2) to TRBJ1-3, with D possibly matching TRBD1 (5 bases). The CDR3 length is 15 residues. Germline V CDR1 and CDR2: LGHDT, YNNKEL (reference sequence). V lost 4 bases, J lost 0 bases, and 10 bases lay in between.

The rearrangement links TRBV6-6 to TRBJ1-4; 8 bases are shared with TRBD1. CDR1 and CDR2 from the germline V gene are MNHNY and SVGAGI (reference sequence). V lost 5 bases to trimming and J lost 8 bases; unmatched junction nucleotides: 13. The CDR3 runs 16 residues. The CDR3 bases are TGTGCCAGCAGTAAAGGGTTCCGGGACAGGCTGGAAAAACTGTTTTTT. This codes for CASSKGFRDRLEKLFF.

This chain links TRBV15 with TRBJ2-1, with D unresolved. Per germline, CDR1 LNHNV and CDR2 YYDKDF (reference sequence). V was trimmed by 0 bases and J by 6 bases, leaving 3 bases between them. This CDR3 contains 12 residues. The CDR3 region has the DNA TGTGCCACCAGCAGAGAAGTCAATGAGCAGTTCTTC. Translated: CATSREVNEQFF.

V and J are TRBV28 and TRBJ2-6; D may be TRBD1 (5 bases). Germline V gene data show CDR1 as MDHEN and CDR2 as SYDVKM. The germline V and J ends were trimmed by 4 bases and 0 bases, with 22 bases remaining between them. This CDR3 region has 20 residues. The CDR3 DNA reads TGTGCCAGCAGTTCCTCCACCCTCACTACAGGTTACTCTGGGGCCAACGTCCTGACTTTC. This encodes CASSSSTLTTGYSGANVLTF.

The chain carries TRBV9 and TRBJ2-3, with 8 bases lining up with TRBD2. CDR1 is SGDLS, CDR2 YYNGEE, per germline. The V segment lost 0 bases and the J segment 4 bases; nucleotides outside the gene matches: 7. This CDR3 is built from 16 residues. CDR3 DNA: TGTGCCAGCAGCGTAGCCGGACTAGCAATTCCAGATACGCAGTATTTT. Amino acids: CASSVAGLAIPDTQYF.

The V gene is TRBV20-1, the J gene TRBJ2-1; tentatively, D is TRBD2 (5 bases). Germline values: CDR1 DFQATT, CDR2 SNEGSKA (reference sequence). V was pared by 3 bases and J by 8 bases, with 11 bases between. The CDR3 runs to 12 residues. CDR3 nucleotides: TGCAGTGCTAGTGAGGGAATTCATGAGCAGTTCTTC. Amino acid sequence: CSASEGIHEQFF.

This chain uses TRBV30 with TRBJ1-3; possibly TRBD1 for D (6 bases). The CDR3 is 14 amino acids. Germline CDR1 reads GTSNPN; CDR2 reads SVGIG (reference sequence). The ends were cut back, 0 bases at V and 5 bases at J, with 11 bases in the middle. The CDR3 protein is CAWSVGTMRNTIYF. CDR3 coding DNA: TGTGCCTGGAGTGTTGGGACAATGAGAAACACCATATATTTT. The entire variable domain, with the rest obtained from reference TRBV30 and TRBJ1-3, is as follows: SQTIHQWPATLVQPVGSPLSLECTVEGTSNPNLYWYRQAAGRGLQLLFYSVGIGQISSEVPQNLSASRPQDRQFILSSKKLLLSDSGFYLCAWSVGTMRNTIYFGEGSWLTVV.

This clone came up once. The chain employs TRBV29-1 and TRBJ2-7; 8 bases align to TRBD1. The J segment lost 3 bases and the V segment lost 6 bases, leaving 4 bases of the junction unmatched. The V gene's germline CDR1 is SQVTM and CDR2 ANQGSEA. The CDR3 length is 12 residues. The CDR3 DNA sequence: TGCAGCGTGCGGACAGGGAGCTACGAGCAGTACTTC. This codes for CSVRTGSYEQYF.

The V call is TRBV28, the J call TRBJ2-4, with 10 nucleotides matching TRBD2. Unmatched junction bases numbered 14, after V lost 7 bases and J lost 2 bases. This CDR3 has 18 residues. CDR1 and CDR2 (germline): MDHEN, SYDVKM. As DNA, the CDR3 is TGTGCCAGCAATCGATCCGGGATTAGCGGGAGGTCCAAAAACATTCAGTACTTC. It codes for CASNRSGISGRSKNIQYF.

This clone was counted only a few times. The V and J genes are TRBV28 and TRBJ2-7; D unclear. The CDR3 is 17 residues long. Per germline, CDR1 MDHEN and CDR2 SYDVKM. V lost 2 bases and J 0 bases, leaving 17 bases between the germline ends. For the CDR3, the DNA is TGTGCCAGCAGTTTAACGCCACTCGCTCGGACCTCCTACGAGCAGTACTTC. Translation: CASSLTPLARTSYEQYF.

The DNA for the CDR3 is TGTGCCAGCAGTTGTGAAGGCTGTACGCAGTATTTT. It translates to CASSCEGCTQYF. The J gene is TRBJ2-3, the V gene TRBV27; D gene uncertain. The CDR3 is made up of 12 amino acids. Per the germline V gene, CDR1 is MNHEY and CDR2 is SMNVEV (reference sequence). Deletions cut 4 bases from V and 8 bases from J, with 10 bases between.

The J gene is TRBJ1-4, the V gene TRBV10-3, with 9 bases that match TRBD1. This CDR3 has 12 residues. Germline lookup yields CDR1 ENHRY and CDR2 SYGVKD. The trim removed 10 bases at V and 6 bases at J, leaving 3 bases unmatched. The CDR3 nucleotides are TGTGCCAGCCGGGACAGGGATGAAAAACTGTTTTTT. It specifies CASRDRDEKLFF.

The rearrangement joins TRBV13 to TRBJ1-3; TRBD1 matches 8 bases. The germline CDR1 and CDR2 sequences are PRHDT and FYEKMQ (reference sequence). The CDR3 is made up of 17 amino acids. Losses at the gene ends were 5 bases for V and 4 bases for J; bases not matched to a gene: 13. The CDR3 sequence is CASSQIGQGTFGNTIYF. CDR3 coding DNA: TGTGCCAGCAGCCAAATCGGACAGGGAACTTTCGGAAACACCATATATTTT.

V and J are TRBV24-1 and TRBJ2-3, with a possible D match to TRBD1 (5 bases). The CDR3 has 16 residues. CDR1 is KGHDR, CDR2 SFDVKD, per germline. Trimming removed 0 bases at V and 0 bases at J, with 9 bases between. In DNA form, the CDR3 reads TGTGCCACCAGTGATTTGCGACAGACTAGCACAGATACGCAGTATTTT. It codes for CATSDLRQTSTDTQYF.